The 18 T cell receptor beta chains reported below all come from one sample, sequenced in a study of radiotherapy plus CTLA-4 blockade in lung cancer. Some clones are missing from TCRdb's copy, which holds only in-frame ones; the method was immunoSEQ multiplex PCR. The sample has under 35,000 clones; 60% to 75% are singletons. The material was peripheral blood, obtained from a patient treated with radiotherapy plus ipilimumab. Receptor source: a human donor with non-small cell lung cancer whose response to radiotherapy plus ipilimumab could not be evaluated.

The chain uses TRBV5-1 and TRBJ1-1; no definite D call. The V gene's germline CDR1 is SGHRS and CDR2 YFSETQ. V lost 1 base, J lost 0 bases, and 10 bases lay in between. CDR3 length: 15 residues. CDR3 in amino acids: CASSLNVGLNTEAFF. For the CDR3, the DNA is TGCGCCAGCAGCTTGAATGTCGGGTTGAACACTGAAGCTTTCTTT.

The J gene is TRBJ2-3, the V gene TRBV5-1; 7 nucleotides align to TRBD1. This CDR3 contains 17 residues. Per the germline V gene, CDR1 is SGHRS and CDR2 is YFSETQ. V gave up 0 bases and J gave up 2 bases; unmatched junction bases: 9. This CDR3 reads CASSLGGDSLYTDTQYF. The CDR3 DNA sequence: TGCGCCAGCAGCTTGGGTGGGGACAGCCTCTACACAGATACGCAGTATTTT.

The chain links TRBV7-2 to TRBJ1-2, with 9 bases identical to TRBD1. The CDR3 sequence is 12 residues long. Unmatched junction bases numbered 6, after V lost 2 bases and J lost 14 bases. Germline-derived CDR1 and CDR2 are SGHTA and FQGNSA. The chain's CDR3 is CASSLWDRDQTF. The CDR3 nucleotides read TGTGCCAGCAGCTTATGGGACAGGGACCAAACCTTC.

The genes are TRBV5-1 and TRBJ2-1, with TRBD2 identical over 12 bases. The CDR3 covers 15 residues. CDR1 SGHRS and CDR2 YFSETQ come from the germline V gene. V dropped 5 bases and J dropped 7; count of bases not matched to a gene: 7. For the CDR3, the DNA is TGCGCCAGCAGAAGACTAGCGGGAGACGGGAATGAGCAGTTCTTC. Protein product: CASRRLAGDGNEQFF.

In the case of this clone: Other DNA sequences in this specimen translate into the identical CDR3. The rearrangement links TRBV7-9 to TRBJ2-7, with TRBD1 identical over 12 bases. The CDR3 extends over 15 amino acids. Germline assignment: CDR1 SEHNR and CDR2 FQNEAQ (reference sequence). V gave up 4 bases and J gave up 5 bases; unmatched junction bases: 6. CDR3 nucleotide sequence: TGTGCCAGCAGCTCGCCGGGACAGGGGGCCCACGAGCAGTACTTC. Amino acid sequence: CASSSPGQGAHEQYF.

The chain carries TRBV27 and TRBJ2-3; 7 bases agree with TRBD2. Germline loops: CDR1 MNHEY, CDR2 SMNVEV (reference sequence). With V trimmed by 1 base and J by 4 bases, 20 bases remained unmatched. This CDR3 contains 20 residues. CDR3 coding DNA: TGTGCCAGCAGTTTATTGGGTGGTCCTAGCGGAACCCTGGGTGCAGATACGCAGTATTTT. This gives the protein CASSLLGGPSGTLGADTQYF.

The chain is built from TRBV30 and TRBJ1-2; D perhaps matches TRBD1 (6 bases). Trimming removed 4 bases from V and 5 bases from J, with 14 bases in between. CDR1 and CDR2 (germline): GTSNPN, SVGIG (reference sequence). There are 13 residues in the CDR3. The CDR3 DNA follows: TGTGCCTGGACCCTGAACAGGGCTTATGGCTACACCTTC. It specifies CAWTLNRAYGYTF.

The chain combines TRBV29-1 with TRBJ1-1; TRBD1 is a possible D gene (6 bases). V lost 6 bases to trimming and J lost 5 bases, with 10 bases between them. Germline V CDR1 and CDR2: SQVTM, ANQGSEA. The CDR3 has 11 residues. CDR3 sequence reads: CSVKRGTEAFF. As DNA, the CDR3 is TGCAGCGTGAAGAGGGGGACTGAAGCTTTCTTT.

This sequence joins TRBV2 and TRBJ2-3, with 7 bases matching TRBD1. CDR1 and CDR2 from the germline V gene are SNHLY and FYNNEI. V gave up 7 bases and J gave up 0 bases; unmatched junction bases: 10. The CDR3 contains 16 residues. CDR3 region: CASTPSRGFSTDTQYF. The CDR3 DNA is TGTGCCAGCACGCCAAGCAGGGGGTTCAGCACAGATACGCAGTATTTT.

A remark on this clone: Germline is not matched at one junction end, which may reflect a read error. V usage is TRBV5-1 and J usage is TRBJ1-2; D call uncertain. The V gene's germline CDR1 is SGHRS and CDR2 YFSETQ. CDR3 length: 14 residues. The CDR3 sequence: CASTREVANYGYTF. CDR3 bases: TGTGCCAGCACAAGAGAGGTCGCAAACTATGGCTACACCTTC.

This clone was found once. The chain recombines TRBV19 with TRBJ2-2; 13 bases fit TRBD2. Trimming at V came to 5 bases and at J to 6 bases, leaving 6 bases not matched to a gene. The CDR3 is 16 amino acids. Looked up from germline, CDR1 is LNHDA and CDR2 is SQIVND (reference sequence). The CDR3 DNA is TGTGCCAGTAGTGTCGGACTAGCGGGAGCGGCCGGGGAGCTGTTTTTT. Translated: CASSVGLAGAAGELFF. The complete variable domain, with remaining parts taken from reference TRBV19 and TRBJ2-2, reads DGGITQSPKYLFRKEGQNVTLSCEQNLNHDAMYWYRQDPGQGLRLIYYSQIVNDFQKGDIAEGYSVSREKKESFPLTVTSAQKNPTAFYLCASSVGLAGAAGELFFGEGSRLTVL.

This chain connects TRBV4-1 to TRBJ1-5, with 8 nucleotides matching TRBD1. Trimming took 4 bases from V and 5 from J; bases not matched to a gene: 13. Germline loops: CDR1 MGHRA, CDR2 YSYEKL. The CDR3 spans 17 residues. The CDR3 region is CASSLSGTGSLYQPQHF. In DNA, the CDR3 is TGCGCCAGCAGCCTATCGGGGACAGGTTCCCTGTATCAGCCCCAGCATTTT.

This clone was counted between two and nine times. CDR3 DNA sequence: TGTGCCAGCAGTCCGTTCCTAGGGACTAGCGGACATAACAATGAGCAGTTCTTC. Translation gives CASSPFLGTSGHNNEQFF. This rearrangement joins TRBV28 to TRBJ2-1; 11 bases fit TRBD2. After removal of 5 bases from V and 5 bases from J, the junction contained 14 bases not matched to a gene. This CDR3 spans 18 amino acids. The germline CDR1 and CDR2 sequences are MDHEN and SYDVKM.

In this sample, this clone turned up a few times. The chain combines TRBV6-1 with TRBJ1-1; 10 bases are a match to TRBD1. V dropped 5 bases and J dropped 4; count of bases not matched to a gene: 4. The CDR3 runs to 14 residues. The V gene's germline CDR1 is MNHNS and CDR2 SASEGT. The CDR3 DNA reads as TGTGCCAGCAGTAAGACAGGGGGCCTCACTGAAGCTTTCTTT. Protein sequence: CASSKTGGLTEAFF.

CDR3 DNA: TGCGCCAGCGGGACAGGGCCCACCGGGGAGCTGTTTTTT. Translated, it gives CASGTGPTGELFF. The chain is built from TRBV5-1 and TRBJ2-2, with 9 bases identical to TRBD1. V shed 7 bases and J 4 bases; nucleotides not matched to a gene: 2. Germline lookup yields CDR1 SGHRS and CDR2 YFSETQ. The CDR3 is made up of 13 amino acids.

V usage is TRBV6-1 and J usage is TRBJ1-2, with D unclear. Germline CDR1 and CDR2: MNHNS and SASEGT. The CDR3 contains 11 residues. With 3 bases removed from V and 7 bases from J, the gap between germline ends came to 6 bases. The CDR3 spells CASSERTGYTF. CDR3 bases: TGTGCCAGCAGTGAGAGAACTGGCTACACCTTC.

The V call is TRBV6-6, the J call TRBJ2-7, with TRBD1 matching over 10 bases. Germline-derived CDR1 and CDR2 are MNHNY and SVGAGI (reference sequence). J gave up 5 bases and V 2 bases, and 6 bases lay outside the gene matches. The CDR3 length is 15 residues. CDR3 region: CASSYGGTGVDEQYF. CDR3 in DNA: TGTGCCAGCAGTTACGGAGGGACAGGGGTAGACGAGCAGTACTTC.

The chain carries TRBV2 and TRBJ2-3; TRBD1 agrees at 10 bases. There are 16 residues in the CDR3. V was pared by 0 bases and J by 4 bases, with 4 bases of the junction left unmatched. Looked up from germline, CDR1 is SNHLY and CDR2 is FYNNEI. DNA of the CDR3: TGTGCCAGCAGTGAAGCGGGACAGGGGAGGCCAGATACGCAGTATTTT. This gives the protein CASSEAGQGRPDTQYF. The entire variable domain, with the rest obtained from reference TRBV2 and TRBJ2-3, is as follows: EPEVTQTPSHQVTQMGQEVILRCVPISNHLYFYWYRQILGQKVEFLVSFYNNEISEKSEIFDDQFSVERPDGSNFTLKIRSTKLEDSAMYFCASSEAGQGRPDTQYFGPGTRLTVL.